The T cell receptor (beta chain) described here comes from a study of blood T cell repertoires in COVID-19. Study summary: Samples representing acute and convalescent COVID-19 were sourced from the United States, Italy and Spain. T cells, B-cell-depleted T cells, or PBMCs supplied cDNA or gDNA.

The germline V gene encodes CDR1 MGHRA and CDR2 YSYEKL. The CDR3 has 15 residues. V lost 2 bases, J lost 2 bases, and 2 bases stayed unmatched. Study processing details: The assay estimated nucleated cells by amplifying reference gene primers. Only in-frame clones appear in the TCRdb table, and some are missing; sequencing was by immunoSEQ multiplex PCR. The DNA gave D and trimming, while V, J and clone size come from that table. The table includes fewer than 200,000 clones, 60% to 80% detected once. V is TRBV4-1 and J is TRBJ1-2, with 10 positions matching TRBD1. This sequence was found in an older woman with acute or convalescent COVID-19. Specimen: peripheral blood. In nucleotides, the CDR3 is TGCGCCAGCAGCCAACCGGGACAGGGGAACTATGGCTACACCTTC. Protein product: CASSQPGQGNYGYTF.